This T cell receptor (beta chain) came from a study of beta chain features in type 1 diabetes. Overall study: No patient-donor differences in age, gender, total cells or subset yield. There were approximately 100,000,000 sorted cells examined across all samples.

The study's findings and limits: Among type 1 diabetes patients, VDJ junctions had fewer insertions and more deletions. Patients with Type 1 diabetes showed moderately but significantly shorter TCRB CDR3s in all four CD4+ subsets. A possible short-template PCR bias applies equally to patients and controls.

Expressed TCRB transcripts were sequenced because the entire RNA isolate underwent reverse transcription. This table comes from immunoSEQ multiplex PCR, and its TCRdb copy is limited to in-frame clones, with some not included. Counted here are around 130,000 clones, 9% occurring once; the ten biggest clones make up approximately 0.7%. In its sample, this clone was seen a few times. Its specificity is unknown. This receptor was identified in a man aged 25-40 years with type 1 diabetes. The sample taken for sequencing was central memory CD4+ T cells from blood.

CDR3 nucleotide sequence: TGCGCCAGCAGCCAACCTCCCCTAGGACTAGCGGGGGGGCAGTTGAGGAGAGACACGCAGTATTTT. It is translated as CASSQPPLGLAGGQLRRDTQYF. V and J are TRBV4-1 and TRBJ2-3, with 15 nucleotides matching TRBD2. The CDR3 sequence is 22 residues long. CDR1 and CDR2 (germline): MGHRA, YSYEKL. V lost 2 bases, J lost 9 bases, and 24 bases stayed unmatched.